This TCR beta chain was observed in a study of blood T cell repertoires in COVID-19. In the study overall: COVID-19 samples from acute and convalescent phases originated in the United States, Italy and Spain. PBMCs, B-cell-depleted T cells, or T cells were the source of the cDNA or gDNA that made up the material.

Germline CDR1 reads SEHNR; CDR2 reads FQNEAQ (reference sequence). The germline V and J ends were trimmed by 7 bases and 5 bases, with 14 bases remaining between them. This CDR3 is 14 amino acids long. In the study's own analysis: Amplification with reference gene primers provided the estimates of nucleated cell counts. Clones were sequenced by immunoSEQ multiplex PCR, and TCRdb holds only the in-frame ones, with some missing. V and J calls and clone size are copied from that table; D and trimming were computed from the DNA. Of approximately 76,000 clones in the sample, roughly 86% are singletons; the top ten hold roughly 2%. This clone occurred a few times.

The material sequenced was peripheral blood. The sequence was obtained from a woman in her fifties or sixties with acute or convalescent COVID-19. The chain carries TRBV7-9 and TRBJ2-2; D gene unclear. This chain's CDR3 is CASNVGVRTGELFF. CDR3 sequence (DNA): TGTGCCAGCAATGTGGGTGTGAGGACCGGGGAGCTGTTTTTT.